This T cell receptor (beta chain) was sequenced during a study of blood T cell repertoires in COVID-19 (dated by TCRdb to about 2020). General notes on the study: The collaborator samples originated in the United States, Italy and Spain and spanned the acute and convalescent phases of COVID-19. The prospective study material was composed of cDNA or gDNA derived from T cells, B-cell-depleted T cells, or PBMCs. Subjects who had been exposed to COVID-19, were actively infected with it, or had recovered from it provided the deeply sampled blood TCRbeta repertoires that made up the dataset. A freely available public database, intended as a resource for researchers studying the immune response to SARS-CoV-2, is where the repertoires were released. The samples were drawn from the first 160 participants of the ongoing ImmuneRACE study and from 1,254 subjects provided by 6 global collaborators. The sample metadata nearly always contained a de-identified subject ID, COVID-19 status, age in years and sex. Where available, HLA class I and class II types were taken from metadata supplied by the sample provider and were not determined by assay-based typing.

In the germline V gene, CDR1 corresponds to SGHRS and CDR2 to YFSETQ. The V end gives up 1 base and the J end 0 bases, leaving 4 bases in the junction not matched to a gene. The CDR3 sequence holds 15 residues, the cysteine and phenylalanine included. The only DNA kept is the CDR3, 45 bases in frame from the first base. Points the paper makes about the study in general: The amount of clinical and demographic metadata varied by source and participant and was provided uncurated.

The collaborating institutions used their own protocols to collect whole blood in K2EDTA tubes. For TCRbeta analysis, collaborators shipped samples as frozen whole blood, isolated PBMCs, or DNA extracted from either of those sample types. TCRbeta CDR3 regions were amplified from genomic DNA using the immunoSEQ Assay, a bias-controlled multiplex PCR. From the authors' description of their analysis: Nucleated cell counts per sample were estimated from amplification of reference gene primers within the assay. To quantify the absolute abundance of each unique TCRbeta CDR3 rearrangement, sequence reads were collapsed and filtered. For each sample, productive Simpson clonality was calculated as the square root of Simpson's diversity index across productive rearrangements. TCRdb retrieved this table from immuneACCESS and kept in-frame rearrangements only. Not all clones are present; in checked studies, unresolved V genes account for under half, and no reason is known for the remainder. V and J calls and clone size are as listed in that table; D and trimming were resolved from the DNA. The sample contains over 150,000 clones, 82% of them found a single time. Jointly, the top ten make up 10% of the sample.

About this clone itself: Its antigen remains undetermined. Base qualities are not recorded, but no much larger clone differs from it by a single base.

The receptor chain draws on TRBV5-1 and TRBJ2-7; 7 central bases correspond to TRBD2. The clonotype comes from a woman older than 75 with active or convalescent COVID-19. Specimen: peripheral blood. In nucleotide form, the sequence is TGCGCCAGCAGCTTGATAGCGGGCTACTCCTACGAGCAGTACTTC. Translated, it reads CASSLIAGYSYEQYF. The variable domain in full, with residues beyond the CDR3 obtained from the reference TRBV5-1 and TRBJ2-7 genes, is KAGVTQTPRYLIKTRGQQVTLSCSPISGHRSVSWYQQTPGQGLQFLFEYFSETQRNKGNFPGRFSGRQFSNSRSEMNVSTLELGDSALYLCASSLIAGYSYEQYFGPGTRLTVT.